This is a list of T cell receptor beta chains from one sample in a study of memory CD4+ T cells and cytomegalovirus serostatus. Using immunoSEQ multiplex PCR, the repertoire was profiled, and TCRdb retains in-frame clones only, with some absent. Of 52,000 or so clones in the sample, over 75% were seen once. The sample was memory CD4+ T cells from blood. All receptors come from an adult in good health and CMV-seronegative. CDR3s include the opening cysteine and the closing phenylalanine or tryptophan. A D gene is named only where the DNA matches it firmly. Only some rows state a clone size, as once, few, many or a class for expanded clones.

v_gene: TRBV30
abundance: .
d_gene: TRBD1
j_gene: TRBJ2-7
len: 14
CDR3nt: TGTGCCTGGAGGCTGACAGGGGGCCCCTACGAGCAGTACTTC
CDR3aa: CAWRLTGGPYEQYF

v_gene: TRBV7-3
abundance: .
d_gene: TRBD1
j_gene: TRBJ2-5
len: 15
CDR3nt: TGTGCCAGCAGCTCTAGGGGACAGGGCGGAGAGACCCAGTACTTC
CDR3aa: CASSSRGQGGETQYF

v_gene: TRBV15
abundance: .
d_gene: .
j_gene: TRBJ2-2
len: 14
CDR3nt: TGTGCCACCAGCAGAGATAGGACGACCGGGGAGCTGTTTTTT
CDR3aa: CATSRDRTTGELFF

v_gene: TRBV9
abundance: .
d_gene: TRBD2
j_gene: TRBJ2-3
len: 16
CDR3nt: TGTGCCAGCAGCGCAAGACTAGCGGGGGGCCAGGATACGCAGTATTTT
CDR3aa: CASSARLAGGQDTQYF

v_gene: TRBV6-1
abundance: .
d_gene: .
j_gene: TRBJ1-5
len: 16
CDR3nt: TGTGCCAGCAGTGAACGAGCAACGGGGTGGAATCAGCCCCAGCATTTT
CDR3aa: CASSERATGWNQPQHF

v_gene: TRBV19
abundance: .
d_gene: .
j_gene: TRBJ1-5
len: 15
CDR3nt: TGTGCCAGTAGTACCACAGGGTTCAGCAATCAGCCCCAGCATTTT
CDR3aa: CASSTTGFSNQPQHF

v_gene: TRBV7-2
abundance: .
d_gene: .
j_gene: TRBJ1-6
len: 16
CDR3nt: TGTGCCAGCAGCCCCGCCCCCGGGACGAAAAATTCACCCCTCCACTTT
CDR3aa: CASSPAPGTKNSPLHF

v_gene: TRBV27
abundance: few
d_gene: .
j_gene: TRBJ2-2
len: 14
CDR3nt: TGTGCCAGCAGTTTAGACATCCACACCGGGGAGCTGTTTTTT
CDR3aa: CASSLDIHTGELFF

v_gene: TRBV6-1
abundance: .
d_gene: .
j_gene: TRBJ1-1
len: 14
CDR3nt: TGTGCCAGCATCCAGGACTGGGGGGGGACTGAAGCTTTCTTT
CDR3aa: CASIQDWGGTEAFF

v_gene: TRBV6-1
abundance: few
d_gene: .
j_gene: TRBJ1-1
len: 11
CDR3nt: TGTGCCAGCAGTGCCCAAGCTGAAGCTTTCTTT
CDR3aa: CASSAQAEAFF

v_gene: TRBV27
abundance: .
d_gene: .
j_gene: TRBJ1-5
len: 13
CDR3nt: TGTGCCAGCAGTTCCCAGGGAGGTCAGCCCCAGCATTTT
CDR3aa: CASSSQGGQPQHF

v_gene: TRBV6-1
abundance: .
d_gene: .
j_gene: TRBJ2-3
len: 13
CDR3nt: TGTGCCAGCACCCGGACAGACACAGATACGCAGTATTTT
CDR3aa: CASTRTDTDTQYF

v_gene: TRBV4-1
abundance: .
d_gene: .
j_gene: TRBJ1-5
len: 13
CDR3nt: TGCGCCAGCAGCCAAGCTTTGTATCAGCCCCAGCATTTT
CDR3aa: CASSQALYQPQHF

v_gene: TRBV5-1
abundance: .
d_gene: .
j_gene: TRBJ1-1
len: 15
CDR3nt: TGCGCCAGCAGCCCTAGGGAGGGTGGGAACACTGAAGCTTTCTTT
CDR3aa: CASSPREGGNTEAFF

v_gene: TRBV5-1
abundance: .
d_gene: .
j_gene: TRBJ2-3
len: 15
CDR3nt: TGCGCCAGCAGCTTAACCCTTACAGGCACAGATACGCAGTATTTT
CDR3aa: CASSLTLTGTDTQYF

v_gene: TRBV28
abundance: .
d_gene: .
j_gene: TRBJ1-2
len: 13
CDR3nt: TGTGCCAGCAAAATCGGACAGTATTATGGCTACACCTTC
CDR3aa: CASKIGQYYGYTF

v_gene: TRBV7-8
abundance: .
d_gene: .
j_gene: TRBJ1-3
len: 12
CDR3nt: TGTGCCAGCAGCCGGGGTGGAAACACCATATATTTT
CDR3aa: CASSRGGNTIYF

v_gene: TRBV5-6
abundance: .
d_gene: .
j_gene: TRBJ1-1
len: 12
CDR3nt: TGTGCCAGCAGCCCCCGTCGCCTGGGAGCTTTCTTT
CDR3aa: CASSPRRLGAFF

v_gene: TRBV18
abundance: .
d_gene: .
j_gene: TRBJ1-4
len: 14
CDR3nt: TGTGCCAGCTCACCGGCCCCTCCCAGTGAAAAACTGTTTTTT
CDR3aa: CASSPAPPSEKLFF

v_gene: TRBV7-2
abundance: .
d_gene: TRBD2
j_gene: TRBJ2-1
len: 19
CDR3nt: TGTGCCAGCAGCTTAGTAACCCCAAGGACTAGCGGGAGATTTAATGAGCAGTTCTTC
CDR3aa: CASSLVTPRTSGRFNEQFF

v_gene: TRBV28
abundance: few
d_gene: .
j_gene: TRBJ1-6
len: 14
CDR3nt: TGTGCCAGCATCCAGGGTGGGGCTAATTCACCCCTCCACTTT
CDR3aa: CASIQGGANSPLHF

v_gene: TRBV7-8
abundance: .
d_gene: .
j_gene: TRBJ2-1
len: 12
CDR3nt: TGTGCCACCCGGGGTTCTTACAATGAGCAGTTCTTC
CDR3aa: CATRGSYNEQFF

v_gene: TRBV19
abundance: .
d_gene: TRBD2
j_gene: TRBJ2-7
len: 14
CDR3nt: TGTGCCAGTAGCTCCCTAGCGGTCCCCTACGAGCAGTACTTC
CDR3aa: CASSSLAVPYEQYF

v_gene: TRBV29-1
abundance: few
d_gene: .
j_gene: TRBJ1-5
len: 13
CDR3nt: TGCAGCGTTGACACAGGGAGTGGTCAGCCCCAGCATTTT
CDR3aa: CSVDTGSGQPQHF

v_gene: TRBV6-6
abundance: .
d_gene: .
j_gene: TRBJ2-7
len: 13
CDR3nt: TGTGCCAGCAGTTCCACAGGAATCTACGAGCAGTACTTC
CDR3aa: CASSSTGIYEQYF

v_gene: TRBV5-1
abundance: .
d_gene: TRBD1
j_gene: TRBJ2-5
len: 15
CDR3nt: TGCGCCAGCAGCTTTGGACAGGGACGCCAAGAGACCCAGTACTTC
CDR3aa: CASSFGQGRQETQYF

v_gene: TRBV4-1
abundance: .
d_gene: .
j_gene: TRBJ1-5
len: 15
CDR3nt: TGCGCCAGCAGCCAAGTGTTGGGGGGCGTTCAGCCCCAGCATTTT
CDR3aa: CASSQVLGGVQPQHF

v_gene: TRBV2
abundance: once
d_gene: TRBD1
j_gene: TRBJ2-2
len: 15
CDR3nt: TGTGCCAGCAGGGGTGGGACAGGGAGAACCGGGGAGCTGTTTTTT
CDR3aa: CASRGGTGRTGELFF

v_gene: TRBV6-5
abundance: .
d_gene: .
j_gene: TRBJ2-7
len: 12
CDR3nt: TGTGCCAGCAGTCCCGGGGGCTACGAGCAGTACTTC
CDR3aa: CASSPGGYEQYF

v_gene: TRBV5-8
abundance: once
d_gene: TRBD2
j_gene: TRBJ2-1
len: 13
CDR3nt: TGTGCCAGCTTGGTAGCGGGGAACAATGAGCAGTTCTTC
CDR3aa: CASLVAGNNEQFF

v_gene: TRBV27
abundance: .
d_gene: .
j_gene: TRBJ2-2
len: 13
CDR3nt: TGTGCCAGCAGTTCAGACAGGCTCGGGGAGCTGTTTTTT
CDR3aa: CASSSDRLGELFF

v_gene: TRBV19
abundance: .
d_gene: .
j_gene: TRBJ1-1
len: 14
CDR3nt: TGTGCCAGTAGTATAGCGAGGATGAACACTGAAGCTTTCTTT
CDR3aa: CASSIARMNTEAFF

v_gene: TRBV18
abundance: once
d_gene: .
j_gene: TRBJ2-2
len: 12
CDR3nt: TGTGCCAGCTCATTTGTCGCCGGGGAGCTGTTTTTT
CDR3aa: CASSFVAGELFF

v_gene: TRBV10-3
abundance: .
d_gene: .
j_gene: TRBJ1-6
len: 14
CDR3nt: TGTGCCATTTCCACCATGGGGCAGAATTCACCCCTCCACTTT
CDR3aa: CAISTMGQNSPLHF

v_gene: TRBV6-1
abundance: .
d_gene: .
j_gene: TRBJ1-2
len: 13
CDR3nt: TGTGCCAGCAGTCGCACCCGTGACACGGGCTACACCTTC
CDR3aa: CASSRTRDTGYTF

v_gene: TRBV4-2
abundance: .
d_gene: .
j_gene: TRBJ2-7
len: 13
CDR3nt: TGTGCCAGCAGCCTGGACGACTCGCGTGAGCAGTACTTC
CDR3aa: CASSLDDSREQYF

v_gene: TRBV28
abundance: .
d_gene: .
j_gene: TRBJ2-7
len: 15
CDR3nt: TGTGCCAGCAGTTTATCGGCCAGTAGTTCCTACGAGCAGTACTTC
CDR3aa: CASSLSASSSYEQYF

v_gene: TRBV9
abundance: once
d_gene: .
j_gene: TRBJ2-5
len: 14
CDR3nt: TGTGCCAGCAGCGTAGAGGTCAACCAAGAGACCCAGTACTTC
CDR3aa: CASSVEVNQETQYF

v_gene: TRBV7-3
abundance: .
d_gene: TRBD2
j_gene: TRBJ2-3
len: 17
CDR3nt: TGTGCCAGCAGCTTAGGGGCCACTAGCGGGAGCACAGATACGCAGTATTTT
CDR3aa: CASSLGATSGSTDTQYF

v_gene: TRBV6-1
abundance: .
d_gene: .
j_gene: TRBJ2-7
len: 13
CDR3nt: .
CDR3aa: CASILGQGTAQYF

v_gene: TRBV5-1
abundance: few
d_gene: .
j_gene: TRBJ1-6
len: 15
CDR3nt: TGCGCCAGCAGTGCGGGCCAAGAGAATAATTCACCCCTCCACTTT
CDR3aa: CASSAGQENNSPLHF

v_gene: TRBV11-2
abundance: few
d_gene: .
j_gene: TRBJ1-4
len: 14
CDR3nt: TGTGCCAGCAGCTTAGGGACATTGAGCGAAAAACTGTTTTTT
CDR3aa: CASSLGTLSEKLFF

v_gene: TRBV19
abundance: .
d_gene: .
j_gene: TRBJ1-1
len: 13
CDR3nt: TGTGCCAGTCGGTCCAGGACGGGCACTGAAGCTTTCTTT
CDR3aa: CASRSRTGTEAFF

v_gene: TRBV28
abundance: few
d_gene: .
j_gene: TRBJ2-5
len: 16
CDR3nt: TGTGCCAGCAGTTTAATGGGAACGGGGCCCCAAGAGACCCAGTACTTC
CDR3aa: CASSLMGTGPQETQYF

v_gene: TRBV5-1
abundance: .
d_gene: .
j_gene: TRBJ1-4
len: 13
CDR3nt: TGCGCCAGCAGGGGGGCTGAGGGGCGAAAACTGTTTTTT
CDR3aa: CASRGAEGRKLFF

v_gene: TRBV5-1
abundance: .
d_gene: .
j_gene: TRBJ1-4
len: 15
CDR3nt: TGCGCCAGCAGGGATAGGGGAAGCCCCTATGAAAAACTGTTTTTT
CDR3aa: CASRDRGSPYEKLFF

v_gene: TRBV7-2
abundance: once
d_gene: TRBD1
j_gene: TRBJ1-6
len: 13
CDR3nt: TGTGCCAGCAGCAGGGACAGCAATTCACCCCTCCACTTT
CDR3aa: CASSRDSNSPLHF

v_gene: TRBV7-5
abundance: .
d_gene: .
j_gene: TRBJ1-4
len: 16
CDR3nt: TGTGTCAGAAGCTTAGAAGTAGCAGCAACTAATGAAAAACTGTTTTTT
CDR3aa: CVRSLEVAATNEKLFF

v_gene: TRBV9
abundance: .
d_gene: .
j_gene: TRBJ2-1
len: 19
CDR3nt: TGTGCCAGCAGCGAAACCGACCCACCGGGGACACGGGCAAACAATGAGCAGTTCTTC
CDR3aa: CASSETDPPGTRANNEQFF

v_gene: TRBV9
abundance: .
d_gene: .
j_gene: TRBJ1-3
len: 14
CDR3nt: TGTGCCAGCAGCGTAGGGGCCGTTGGAAACACCATATATTTT
CDR3aa: CASSVGAVGNTIYF

v_gene: TRBV18
abundance: few
d_gene: TRBD1
j_gene: TRBJ2-7
len: 13
CDR3nt: TGTGCCAGCTCTCGGGACAGAACCTACGAGCAGTACTTC
CDR3aa: CASSRDRTYEQYF

v_gene: TRBV5-1
abundance: once
d_gene: .
j_gene: TRBJ1-1
len: 13
CDR3nt: TGCGCCAGCAGCTTGGGAACGAACACTGAAGCTTTCTTT
CDR3aa: CASSLGTNTEAFF

v_gene: TRBV28
abundance: .
d_gene: TRBD1
j_gene: TRBJ1-2
len: 15
CDR3nt: TGTGCCAGCAGTGGTCGGACAGGGTCTAACTATGGCTACACCTTC
CDR3aa: CASSGRTGSNYGYTF

v_gene: TRBV7-3
abundance: .
d_gene: .
j_gene: TRBJ2-3
len: 11
CDR3nt: TGTGCCAGCAGCTTAACAGATACGCAGTATTTT
CDR3aa: CASSLTDTQYF